The 8 T cell receptor beta chains listed next were all sequenced from one sample in a study of TIL therapy for anti-PD-1-resistant metastatic lung cancer (dated by TCRdb to about 2021). Using bias-controlled multiplex PCR with the immunoSEQ v3 hsTCRB kit, the TCR beta CDR3 regions were amplified from genomic DNA. This immuneACCESS table, as held by TCRdb, lists in-frame sequences with V and J called but not all clones. Of the missing ones, under half trace to an unresolved V gene in checked studies; the others have no known cause. Across this sample there are approximately 22,000 clones, with just over 70% seen only once. The top ten hold approximately 2% of the sample. The time point label on this specimen signifies: pre-treatment sample, taken before nivolumab and TIL therapy. Sequenced material: blood, taken at baseline. All receptors derive from a person aged 25-80 years with non-small cell lung cancer.

The chain joins TRBV2 to TRBJ2-3; D may be TRBD2 (5 bases). The ends were cut back, 5 bases at V and 0 bases at J, with 12 bases in the middle. CDR1 is SNHLY and CDR2 is FYNNEI in the germline V gene. The CDR3 totals 15 residues. The CDR3 sequence: CASSLAMPSTDTQYF. CDR3 sequence (DNA): TGTGCCAGCAGTTTAGCGATGCCTAGCACAGATACGCAGTATTTT.

V and J are TRBV5-5 and TRBJ2-7; D remains unclear. V was clipped by 2 bases and J by 2 bases, with 14 bases between them. In germline, CDR1 is SGHKS, CDR2 YYEKEE (reference sequence). CDR3 length: 15 residues. In DNA, the CDR3 is TGTGCCAGCAGCTTAGGCATCACTGAGGCCTACGAGCAGTACGTC. Translated: CASSLGITEAYEQYV.

This clone was counted only a few times. The chain links TRBV19 to TRBJ2-1; no clear D gene. The CDR3 is 13 amino acids. The V end was cut by 7 bases, the J end by 3 bases, with 10 bases between. CDR1 and CDR2 (germline): LNHDA, SQIVND (reference sequence). The CDR3 reads CASKLGGYNEQFF. The CDR3 region has the DNA TGTGCCAGTAAACTGGGCGGCTACAATGAGCAGTTCTTC. Full variable domain (missing parts from reference TRBV19 and TRBJ2-1): DGGITQSPKYLFRKEGQNVTLSCEQNLNHDAMYWYRQDPGQGLRLIYYSQIVNDFQKGDIAEGYSVSREKKESFPLTVTSAQKNPTAFYLCASKLGGYNEQFFGPGTRLTVL.

This clone was counted a single time. The V and J genes are TRBV5-4 and TRBJ2-5; D is perhaps TRBD1 or TRBD2 (5 bases each). The CDR3 is made up of 14 amino acids. The germline V and J ends were trimmed by 5 bases and 5 bases, with 16 bases remaining between them. Germline values: CDR1 SGHNT, CDR2 YYREEE (reference sequence). The CDR3 here is CASREMGDGETQYF. Written as DNA, the CDR3 is TGTGCCAGCAGAGAAATGGGGGATGGGGAGACCCAGTACTTC.

The chain recombines TRBV7-8 with TRBJ2-5; TRBD2 agrees at 8 bases. This CDR3 is 15 amino acids long. J lost 5 bases, V lost 5 bases, and 10 bases had no gene match. CDR1 is SGHVS, CDR2 FQNEAQ, per germline. This CDR3 reads CASSPQVGRGETQYF. The CDR3 nucleotides read TGTGCCAGCAGCCCCCAGGTCGGGAGGGGGGAGACCCAGTACTTC. Complete variable domain (other parts from reference TRBV7-8 and TRBJ2-5): GAGVSQSPRYKVAKRGQDVALRCDPISGHVSLFWYQQALGQGPEFLTYFQNEAQLDKSGLPSDRFFAERPEGSVSTLKIQRTQQEDSAVYLCASSPQVGRGETQYFGPGTRLLVL.

The chain combines TRBV5-1 with TRBJ2-3; 7 bases agree with TRBD1. Trimming cost V 1 base and J 4 bases; bases outside gene matches: 6. CDR3 length equals 15 residues. Germline V lookup: CDR1 SGHRS, CDR2 YFSETQ. CDR3 protein: CASSLTGARADTQYF. The DNA for the CDR3 is TGCGCCAGCAGCTTGACAGGGGCGCGGGCAGATACGCAGTATTTT.

This clone was found a few times. The chain couples TRBV2 to TRBJ2-2, with D possibly TRBD2 on 6 matching bases. Trimming shortened V by 5 bases and J by 1 base, and 8 bases separated the two germline ends. The CDR3 consists of 14 residues. The germline V gene has CDR1 SNHLY and CDR2 FYNNEI. DNA for the CDR3: TGTGCCAGCAGTTACGGGGGGAACACCGGGGAGCTGTTTTTT. Its translation: CASSYGGNTGELFF. Supplemented by reference TRBV2 and TRBJ2-2, the full variable domain reads EPEVTQTPSHQVTQMGQEVILRCVPISNHLYFYWYRQILGQKVEFLVSFYNNEISEKSEIFDDQFSVERPDGSNFTLKIRSTKLEDSAMYFCASSYGGNTGELFFGEGSRLTVL.

The gene calls are TRBV5-1 and TRBJ2-2; tentatively, D is TRBD1 or TRBD2 (5 bases each). V was trimmed by 2 bases and J by 6 bases, leaving 8 bases between them. The CDR3 covers 13 residues. The V gene's germline CDR1 is SGHRS and CDR2 YFSETQ. CDR3 amino acids: CASSFEGSGELFF. CDR3 DNA sequence: TGCGCCAGCAGCTTCGAGGGGTCCGGGGAGCTGTTTTTT.